The subject of this entry is one T cell receptor (beta chain). These data are taken from a study of blood T cell repertoires in COVID-19. Overall study: The United States, Italy and Spain provided the acute and convalescent COVID-19 samples. From T cells, B-cell-depleted T cells, or PBMCs came the material, which was cDNA or gDNA.

Original methodology: The assay estimated nucleated cells by amplifying reference gene primers. Clones were sequenced by immunoSEQ multiplex PCR, and TCRdb holds only the in-frame ones, with some missing. The D gene and trimming were derived from the DNA, and the V and J assignments and clone size from that table. The table records approximately 140,000 clones, about four fifths of them present only once. The length of the CDR3 is 16 residues. Trimming took 5 bases from V and 2 from J; bases not matched to a gene: 5. Germline CDR1 LNHNV, CDR2 YYDKDF (reference sequence). The sample comprised peripheral blood. The genes are TRBV15 and TRBJ1-5, with 11 nucleotides matching TRBD1. The source of this sequence is a man between 65 and 80 years old with acute or convalescent COVID-19. The CDR3 DNA reads as TGTGCCACCAGCCGAGGACAGGGGGCCGGCAATCAGCCCCAGCATTTT. Residues: CATSRGQGAGNQPQHF.